The next 19 T cell receptor beta chains were all read from a single sample in a study of T cell responses to AZD1222 COVID-19 vaccine (dated by TCRdb to about 2021). The sample's time point label, decoded: baseline before first vaccination. Libraries were prepared through the immunoSEQ multiplex PCR assay. In TCRdb, the immuneACCESS table is reduced to in-frame sequences with V and J assigned. These tables do not hold every clone; where another copy was compared, an unresolved V gene accounts for under half, and the others remain unexplained. Recorded for this sample are about 120,000 clones; around 88% of them occurred a single time. The top ten clones comprise less than 6% of the sample. The source was peripheral blood, collected on day 0 of AZD1222 vaccination. All receptors come from an adult in good health.

The chain uses TRBV28 and TRBJ1-3; tentative D call: TRBD1 (5 bases). There are 14 residues in the CDR3. CDR1 is MDHEN and CDR2 is SYDVKM in the germline V gene. V lost 6 bases to trimming and J lost 5 bases, with 14 bases between them. The CDR3 spells CASSTTDFRNTIYF. As DNA, the CDR3 is TGTGCCAGCAGCACGACAGATTTTAGAAACACCATATATTTT.

J is TRBJ2-7 and V is TRBV2; 10 bases align to TRBD1. V lost 7 bases, J lost 0 bases, and 3 bases stayed unmatched. This CDR3 spans 14 amino acids. CDR1 SNHLY and CDR2 FYNNEI come from the germline V gene. CDR3 in amino acids: CASKGTGVSYEQYF. CDR3 sequence (DNA): TGTGCCAGCAAGGGGACAGGGGTCTCCTACGAGCAGTACTTC. Full variable domain (missing parts from reference TRBV2 and TRBJ2-7): EPEVTQTPSHQVTQMGQEVILRCVPISNHLYFYWYRQILGQKVEFLVSFYNNEISEKSEIFDDQFSVERPDGSNFTLKIRSTKLEDSAMYFCASKGTGVSYEQYFGPGTRLTVT.

This chain joins TRBV9 and TRBJ1-5; D is perhaps TRBD1 (5 bases). V dropped 0 bases and J dropped 7 bases, with 14 bases sitting between them. CDR3 size: 15 residues. Germline loops: CDR1 SGDLS, CDR2 YYNGEE. The CDR3 is CASSVGDGGWQPQHF. The DNA of the CDR3 is TGTGCCAGCAGCGTAGGGGATGGGGGTTGGCAGCCCCAGCATTTT.

To note about this clone: Germline is not matched at one junction end, which may reflect a read error. The rearrangement joins TRBV6-2 or TRBV6-3 to TRBJ1-2; 7 nucleotides line up with TRBD1. Germline CDR1 and CDR2: MNHEY and SVGEGT. This CDR3 has 14 residues. The CDR3 DNA reads TGTGCCAGCAGCTACTGGGGACAGAACTATGGCTACACCTTC. Its translation: CASSYWGQNYGYTF.

J is TRBJ1-2 and V is TRBV9, with 11 bases fitting TRBD1. The J segment lost 5 bases and the V segment lost 2 bases, leaving 8 bases of the junction unmatched. This CDR3 region has 16 residues. Germline CDR1 and CDR2: SGDLS and YYNGEE. The CDR3 sequence: CASSVPGTGGSYGYTF. CDR3 in DNA: TGTGCCAGCAGCGTCCCCGGGACAGGGGGGAGTTATGGCTACACCTTC.

The chain has TRBV6-1 and TRBJ1-1; D is unclear. CDR1 is MNHNS and CDR2 is SASEGT in the germline V gene. The CDR3 runs to 14 residues. V was clipped by 1 base and J by 7 bases, with 13 bases between them. CDR3 residues: CASSEDARSGEAFF. The CDR3 DNA is TGTGCCAGCAGTGAAGACGCCCGTAGTGGTGAAGCTTTCTTT.

The chain recombines TRBV14 with TRBJ2-3; TRBD1 is a possible D gene (5 bases). This CDR3 is built from 13 residues. Deletions cut 9 bases from V and 4 bases from J, with 14 bases between. Looked up from germline, CDR1 is SGHDN and CDR2 is FVKESK. CDR3 sequence (DNA): TGTGCCAGTAACAGGCCCGGCGCAGATACGCAGTATTTT. Its protein is CASNRPGADTQYF.

V usage is TRBV28 and J usage is TRBJ2-7, with D perhaps matching TRBD1 (5 bases). V lost 6 bases to trimming and J lost 3 bases, with 12 bases between them. Germline V gene data show CDR1 as MDHEN and CDR2 as SYDVKM. The CDR3 is 13 amino acids. The chain's CDR3 is CASRPTVNYEQYF. The CDR3 bases are TGTGCCAGCAGACCGACAGTAAACTACGAGCAGTACTTC.

The CDR3 reads CASSLAGTVTDTQYF. The CDR3, as DNA: TGTGCCAGCAGCCTCGCCGGGACAGTCACAGATACGCAGTATTTT. This chain joins TRBV7-9 and TRBJ2-3; 7 bases fit TRBD1. After removal of 5 bases from V and 2 bases from J, the junction contained 7 bases not matched to a gene. This CDR3 region has 15 residues. Germline CDR1 reads SEHNR; CDR2 reads FQNEAQ (reference sequence). Supplemented by reference TRBV7-9 and TRBJ2-3, the full variable domain reads DTGVSQNPRHKITKRGQNVTFRCDPISEHNRLYWYRQTLGQGPEFLTYFQNEAQLEKSRLLSDRFSAERPKGSFSTLEIQRTEQGDSAMYLCASSLAGTVTDTQYFGPGTRLTVL.

Only a few counts were recorded for this clone. Other DNA sequences in the sample encode the same CDR3. The chain joins TRBV5-1 to TRBJ1-1, with a tentative D call TRBD1 (6 bases). The germline V and J ends were trimmed by 4 bases and 2 bases, with 15 bases remaining between them. Per the germline V gene, CDR1 is SGHRS and CDR2 is YFSETQ. This CDR3 comprises 15 residues. Written as DNA, the CDR3 is TGCGCCAGCAGCCCCAGGGAAGGGGGAAACACTGAAGCTTTCTTT. The encoded protein is CASSPREGGNTEAFF.

The chain employs TRBV6-5 and TRBJ1-2; 9 bases line up with TRBD1. Germline values: CDR1 MNHEY, CDR2 SVGAGI. The CDR3 runs to 13 residues. V was clipped by 6 bases and J by 7 bases; unmatched bases: 6. The chain's CDR3 is CASRKQGAGGYTF. The CDR3 DNA sequence: TGTGCCAGCAGAAAACAGGGGGCGGGTGGCTACACCTTC.

The sample holds one count of this clone. This chain uses TRBV24-1 with TRBJ2-5; D is undetermined. The germline V and J ends were trimmed by 2 bases and 3 bases, with 15 bases remaining between them. CDR3 length equals 16 residues. CDR1 and CDR2 from the germline V gene are KGHDR and SFDVKD. The CDR3 reads CATSDSVFAREETQYF. The CDR3 coding sequence is TGTGCCACCAGTGATTCGGTCTTCGCTAGAGAAGAGACCCAGTACTTC.

This chain uses TRBV4-1 with TRBJ2-7; D not certain. The CDR3 is made up of 14 amino acids. Trimming left V 1 base short and J 2 bases short, with 9 bases between. Germline-derived CDR1 and CDR2 are MGHRA and YSYEKL. The DNA of the CDR3 is TGCGCCAGCAGCCAAGGTTACGGAACCTACGAGCAGTACTTC. Protein sequence: CASSQGYGTYEQYF.

This clone was detected only once. This rearrangement joins TRBV19 to TRBJ1-1; D may be TRBD1 (5 bases). Trimming shortened V by 3 bases and J by 6 bases, and 14 bases separated the two germline ends. This CDR3 spans 14 amino acids. The germline gives CDR1 LNHDA, CDR2 SQIVND (reference sequence). The CDR3 sequence is CASSISGKDAEAFF. Here the CDR3 DNA reads TGTGCCAGTAGTATTTCAGGGAAGGATGCTGAAGCTTTCTTT.

This clone was counted only a few times. The CDR3 region is CASSSPRGGSSYNEQFF. In DNA form, the CDR3 reads TGTGCCAGCAGCTCGCCCCGGGGCGGGAGCTCCTACAATGAGCAGTTCTTC. The V and J genes are TRBV7-9 and TRBJ2-1, with 7 positions matching TRBD2. The CDR3 is 17 residues long. The V segment lost 4 bases and the J segment 0 bases; nucleotides outside the gene matches: 9. The germline V gene has CDR1 SEHNR and CDR2 FQNEAQ (reference sequence).

This chain uses TRBV6-5 with TRBJ1-4; D is unclear. The V and J ends lost 0 bases and 10 bases respectively, with 15 bases between them. Germline assignment: CDR1 MNHEY and CDR2 SVGAGI. This CDR3 is 15 amino acids long. CDR3 amino acids: CASSYSRPPAAKLFF. CDR3 in DNA: TGTGCCAGCAGTTACTCGCGACCACCTGCAGCAAAACTGTTTTTT.

This rearrangement joins TRBV6-1 to TRBJ1-5; maybe TRBD1 (6 bases). The CDR3 contains 16 residues. Germline CDR1 reads MNHNS; CDR2 reads SASEGT. Between the trimmed V and J ends, which lost 1 base and 6 bases, there was a span of 16 bases. The CDR3 bases are TGTGCCAGCAGTGAAGGGGGGGCAGGGGTAGGTCAGCCCCAGCATTTT. Amino acid sequence: CASSEGGAGVGQPQHF.

This clone was seen more than once but under ten times. V gene TRBV10-3 combines with J gene TRBJ1-2, with 7 nucleotides matching TRBD1. V lost 6 bases to trimming and J lost 7 bases; unmatched junction nucleotides: 11. The CDR3 consists of 14 residues. CDR1 is ENHRY, CDR2 SYGVKD, per germline. Here the CDR3 DNA reads TGTGCCATCAGGCGGGACAGAGGGTACACTGGCTACACCTTC. This sequence encodes CAIRRDRGYTGYTF.

This rearrangement joins TRBV7-2 to TRBJ2-5; D not resolved. The CDR3 length is 15 residues. The germline V gene has CDR1 SGHTA and CDR2 FQGNSA. The V end was cut by 0 bases, the J end by 0 bases, with 8 bases between. CDR3 bases: TGTGCCAGCAGCTTAGCGCATGGGTACCAAGAGACCCAGTACTTC. This gives the protein CASSLAHGYQETQYF.